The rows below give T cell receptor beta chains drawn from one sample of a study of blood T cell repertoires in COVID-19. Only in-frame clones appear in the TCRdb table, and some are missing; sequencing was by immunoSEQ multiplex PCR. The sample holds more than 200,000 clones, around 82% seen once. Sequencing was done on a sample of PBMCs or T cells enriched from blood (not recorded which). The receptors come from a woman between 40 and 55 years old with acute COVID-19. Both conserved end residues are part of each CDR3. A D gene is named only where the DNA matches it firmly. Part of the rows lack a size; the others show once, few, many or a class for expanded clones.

CASSLTVNTEAFF,TGTGCCAGCAGCTTAACCGTGAACACTGAAGCTTTCTTT,TRBV7-3,few,-,TRBJ1-1
CASSARYYGYTF,TGTGCCAGCAGTGCACGGTACTATGGCTACACCTTC,TRBV2,once,-,TRBJ1-2
CASAGGGRSTDTQYF,TGTGCCAGCGCGGGGGGGGGACGGAGCACAGATACGCAGTATTTT,TRBV5-4,-,TRBD2,TRBJ2-3
CASSTGQGGRDTQYF,TGTGCCAGCAGTACGGGACAGGGGGGTAGAGATACGCAGTATTTT,TRBV6-5,-,TRBD1,TRBJ2-3
CASSYSSGGGKTQYF,TGTGCCAGCAGTTACTCGAGCGGGGGGGGCAAGACCCAGTACTTC,TRBV6-5,-,TRBD2,TRBJ2-5
CASSVLQGAGSGELFF,TGTGCCAGCAGCGTATTACAGGGGGCGGGATCCGGGGAGCTGTTTTTT,TRBV9,-,TRBD1,TRBJ2-2
CANKGRGANYGYTF,TGTGCCAACAAAGGCAGGGGGGCAAACTATGGCTACACCTTC,TRBV28,few,TRBD1,TRBJ1-2
CASGEKGAFSSYNSPLHF,TGTGCCAGCGGGGAAAAGGGGGCCTTCAGCTCCTATAATTCACCCCTCCACTTT,TRBV21-1,-,-,TRBJ1-6
CASSAGGRTEAFF,TGTGCCAGCAGTGCAGGGGGCCGAACTGAAGCTTTCTTT,TRBV6-4,-,TRBD1,TRBJ1-1
CASSFSVNSYNEQFF,TGTGCCAGCAGTTTCAGCGTTAACTCCTACAATGAGCAGTTCTTC,TRBV27,-,-,TRBJ2-1
CASSGGAYNSPLHF,TGTGCCAGCAGTGGGGGCGCCTATAATTCACCCCTCCACTTT,TRBV27,-,-,TRBJ1-6
CASRDSGGTDTQYF,TGTGCCAGCAGGGACAGCGGGGGCACAGATACGCAGTATTTT,TRBV6-4,-,-,TRBJ2-3
CATSELDRGSSTDTQYF,TGTGCCACCAGTGAACTGGACAGGGGGTCTAGCACAGATACGCAGTATTTT,TRBV24-1,-,TRBD1,TRBJ2-3
CASSSDRRTPYEQYF,TGTGCCAGCAGTTCAGACAGGAGAACCCCCTACGAGCAGTACTTC,TRBV28,-,-,TRBJ2-7
CASSGTDKNIQYF,TGTGCCAGCAGCGGGACAGACAAAAACATTCAGTACTTC,TRBV7-9,few,TRBD1,TRBJ2-4
CAWSLGGGFNEAFF,TGTGCCTGGAGCCTCGGGGGGGGCTTTAATGAAGCTTTCTTT,TRBV30,-,-,TRBJ1-1
CASSAGQGASNSPLHF,TGTGCCAGCAGCGCGGGACAGGGGGCATCCAATTCACCCCTCCACTTT,TRBV6-6,-,TRBD1,TRBJ1-6
CASSSAGNNEQFF,TGTGCCAGCAGCTCGGCGGGGAACAATGAGCAGTTCTTC,TRBV28,-,-,TRBJ2-1
CAAGTGGTYGYTF,TGTGCAGCCGGGACAGGGGGAACCTATGGCTACACCTTC,TRBV5-6,-,TRBD1,TRBJ1-2
CASSPYTGQGTGELFF,TGTGCCAGCAGTCCTTATACGGGACAGGGAACCGGGGAGCTGTTTTTT,TRBV28,-,TRBD1,TRBJ2-2
CASSPITQRGGYNEQFF,TGTGCCAGCAGCCCGATTACCCAGCGGGGGGGTTACAATGAGCAGTTCTTC,TRBV7-8,-,TRBD2,TRBJ2-1
CAWNPVGVGNTIYF,TGTGCCTGGAATCCTGTGGGCGTGGGAAACACCATATATTTT,TRBV30,-,-,TRBJ1-3
CASSLQGQGTYEQYF,TGCGCCAGCAGCCTCCAGGGACAGGGAACCTACGAGCAGTACTTC,TRBV5-1,-,TRBD1,TRBJ2-7
CASRGLSGASDTQYF,TGCGCCAGCAGGGGACTTAGCGGGGCCTCAGATACGCAGTATTTT,TRBV5-1,-,TRBD2,TRBJ2-3
CASSLPGTGSHEQYF,TGTGCCAGCAGCCTCCCAGGGACAGGGAGCCACGAGCAGTACTTC,TRBV5-4,-,TRBD1,TRBJ2-7
CASSGPGGEKLFF,TGTGCCAGCAGCGGCCCCGGGGGTGAAAAACTGTTTTTT,TRBV25-1,once,-,TRBJ1-4
CATSFGVNTEAFF,TGTGCCACCTCGTTCGGGGTGAACACTGAAGCTTTCTTT,TRBV24-1,-,-,TRBJ1-1
CASSNDYRGDEQYF,TGTGCCAGCAGCAACGACTACAGGGGGGACGAGCAGTACTTC,TRBV6-5,-,TRBD1,TRBJ2-7
CASSPEGRQTLRTDTQYF,TGCGCCAGCAGCCCGGAAGGTCGACAGACCCTTCGCACAGATACGCAGTATTTT,TRBV5-1,few,-,TRBJ2-3
CASSGSGNNQPQHF,TGTGCCAGCAGCGGGAGCGGGAACAATCAGCCCCAGCATTTT,TRBV7-9,-,-,TRBJ1-5
CASSQGQGNSPLHF,TGCGCCAGCAGCCAGGGACAGGGGAATTCACCCCTCCACTTT,TRBV4-1,-,TRBD1,TRBJ1-6
CASSLRIDSSSSYNSPLHF,TGTGCCAGCAGTTTGAGGATCGACAGTTCGAGCTCCTATAATTCACCCCTCCACTTT,TRBV28,-,-,TRBJ1-6
CASSQTSGAGNEQFF,TGTGCCAGCAGCCAGACTAGCGGGGCGGGCAATGAGCAGTTCTTC,TRBV3-1/TRBV3-2,-,TRBD2,TRBJ2-1
CASSQGPTGSGNTIYF,TGTGCCAGCAGCCAAGGGCCGACAGGCTCTGGAAACACCATATATTTT,TRBV14,-,-,TRBJ1-3
CASSLGVTNEKLFF,TGTGCCAGCAGCTTGGGCGTAACTAATGAAAAACTGTTTTTT,TRBV5-5,-,-,TRBJ1-4
CASRTTSGQGNSPLHF,TGTGCCAGCAGAACGACGTCGGGACAGGGCAATTCACCCCTCCACTTT,TRBV28,-,TRBD1,TRBJ1-6
CAWSVPWTERYGYTF,TGTGCCTGGAGTGTACCGTGGACAGAACGCTATGGCTACACCTTC,TRBV30,-,-,TRBJ1-2
CASSYRGVGQPQHF,TGTGCCAGCAGTTATCGGGGGGTAGGCCAGCCCCAGCATTTT,TRBV6-1,-,-,TRBJ1-5
CASSTTGGNTGELFF,TGTGCCAGTAGTACAACAGGGGGGAACACCGGGGAGCTGTTTTTT,TRBV19,-,TRBD1,TRBJ2-2
CASSLGQGNTGELFF,TGCGCCAGCAGCTTAGGACAGGGAAACACCGGGGAGCTGTTTTTT,TRBV5-1,few,TRBD1,TRBJ2-2
CASGPKLDQETQYF,TGTGCTAGTGGCCCTAAGTTGGACCAAGAGACCCAGTACTTC,TRBV12-5,-,-,TRBJ2-5
CSVVRESYEQYF,TGCAGCGTTGTCAGGGAAAGCTACGAGCAGTACTTC,TRBV29-1,few,-,TRBJ2-7
CASSADRDDEQFF,TGTGCCAGCTCGGCGGACAGGGACGATGAGCAGTTCTTC,TRBV18,once,TRBD1,TRBJ2-1
CASRTGGQGTNEQFF,TGTGCCAGCAGAACTGGGGGACAGGGTACCAATGAGCAGTTCTTC,TRBV28,-,TRBD1,TRBJ2-1
CASSQATGWYNEQFF,TGTGCCAGCAGCCAAGCTACAGGGTGGTACAATGAGCAGTTCTTC,TRBV14,-,-,TRBJ2-1
CASNRQGGSQETQYF,TGCGCCAGCAACCGACAGGGTGGTAGCCAAGAGACCCAGTACTTC,TRBV5-1,-,TRBD1,TRBJ2-5
CASSQVARVAGEQYF,TGTGCCAGCAGCCAAGTTGCCAGGGTCGCTGGCGAGCAGTACTTC,TRBV3-1/TRBV3-2,-,-,TRBJ2-7
CASSMNRGRTNEKLFF,TGTGCCAGTAGTATGAACAGGGGTAGAACTAATGAAAAACTGTTTTTT,TRBV19,few,TRBD1,TRBJ1-4
CASSRGQGLRYEQFF,TGTGCCAGCTCAAGAGGACAGGGACTTCGCTATGAGCAGTTCTTC,TRBV18,-,TRBD1,TRBJ2-1
CASSPLRGGHTGELFF,TGTGCCAGCAGCCCCTTACGGGGGGGGCACACCGGGGAGCTGTTTTTT,TRBV7-3,-,TRBD2,TRBJ2-2
CASSQGVLGYTF,TGTGCCAGCAGCCAAGGAGTCTTAGGCTACACCTTC,TRBV3-1/TRBV3-2,-,-,TRBJ1-2